The rows below give T cell receptor beta chains drawn from one sample of a study of control samples from healthy donors and cancer patients. Profiled with immunoSEQ multiplex PCR; TCRdb holds only in-frame clones, not every one. The top ten clones hold 4.5% to 7% of a sample with about 120,000 clones, just under 95% of them seen once. What was sequenced was blood. The source of these receptors is a young man in good health. CDR3s include the opening cysteine and the closing phenylalanine or tryptophan. D genes are given only for firm matches. Not every row has a clone size; where given, it reads once, few, many or a size class.

v_call	j_call	clone_size	d_call	cdr3_aa	cdr3_nt
TRBV10-1	TRBJ1-1	-	-	CASRNTTEAFF	TGCGCCAGCCGGAATACCACTGAAGCTTTCTTT
TRBV5-1	TRBJ1-3	-	TRBD1	CASSPGTAGNTIYF	TGCGCCAGCAGCCCAGGGACAGCAGGAAACACCATATATTTT
TRBV6-5	TRBJ2-3	once	TRBD2	CASSYRAGGPDTQYF	TGTGCCAGCAGTTACCGGGCGGGGGGGCCAGATACGCAGTATTTT
TRBV27	TRBJ1-1	-	-	CASSLFQGQGREAFF	TGTGCCAGCAGTTTATTCCAGGGCCAAGGCCGTGAAGCTTTCTTT
TRBV25-1	TRBJ1-2	-	TRBD1	CASSFGQASLDYGYTF	TGTGCCAGCAGTTTCGGACAGGCTAGCTTGGACTATGGCTACACCTTC
TRBV5-6	TRBJ1-1	-	-	CASSFGQLEAFF	TGTGCCAGCAGCTTTGGACAGCTAGAAGCTTTCTTT
TRBV5-4	TRBJ2-1	-	TRBD1	CASSFRDRDYIEQFF	TGTGCCAGCAGCTTCCGGGACAGGGATTACATTGAGCAGTTCTTC
TRBV29-1	TRBJ2-2	-	TRBD1	CSVDGTGGNTGELFF	TGCAGCGTTGATGGGACAGGGGGCAACACCGGGGAGCTGTTTTTT
TRBV9	TRBJ2-7	-	-	CASSLNRDWKRSYEQYF	TGTGCCAGCAGCCTCAACCGGGACTGGAAACGCTCCTACGAGCAGTACTTC
TRBV5-1	TRBJ1-4	-	TRBD1	CASSLGQGDEKLFF	TGCGCCAGCAGCCTGGGACAGGGGGATGAAAAACTGTTTTTT
TRBV4-1	TRBJ2-7	-	-	CASSHTPGVTYEQYF	TGCGCCAGCAGCCATACCCCGGGGGTGACCTACGAGCAGTACTTC
TRBV5-4	TRBJ1-2	-	-	CASSLNFPSGATYGYTF	TGTGCCAGCAGCTTGAATTTCCCGTCGGGGGCGACGTATGGCTACACCTTC
TRBV5-5	TRBJ1-4	-	-	CASSRGGFEKLFF	TGTGCCAGCAGCCGGGGGGGTTTTGAAAAACTGTTTTTT